Presented here are 16 T cell receptor beta chains from one specimen sequenced in a study of shared clonotypes between healthy human individuals. Only in-frame clones appear in the TCRdb table, and some are missing; sequencing was by immunoSEQ multiplex PCR. The sample lists 2 million to 2.5 million clones, around 93% seen once, with around 0.4% in the top ten. The sequencing sample was made of naive CD4+ T cells from PBMCs. The subset: CD45RA+ positively selected. These receptors came from a man between 18 and 29 years old in good health. Some clones in this sample may be carry-over from other donors' samples.

This chain uses TRBV13 with TRBJ2-3; the D gene is possibly TRBD2 (5 bases). Trimming shortened V by 2 bases and J by 3 bases, and 39 bases separated the two germline ends. Germline CDR1 reads PRHDT; CDR2 reads FYEKMQ (reference sequence). The CDR3 has 24 amino acids. The CDR3: CASSLPPGTAFLVRINLFTDTQYF. The DNA of the CDR3 is TGTGCCAGCAGCTTACCACCGGGAACTGCCTTCCTAGTACGAATTAACCTATTTACAGATACGCAGTATTTT.

This sequence joins TRBV10-3 and TRBJ2-7; perhaps TRBD1 as D (5 bases). The ends were cut back, 11 bases at V and 3 bases at J, with 14 bases in the middle. CDR1 and CDR2 (germline): ENHRY, SYGVKD. CDR3 size: 12 residues. CDR3 coding DNA: TGTGCCGCCGGTCGACAGATCTACGAGCAGTACTTC. Amino acids: CAAGRQIYEQYF.

The V gene is TRBV28, the J gene TRBJ1-1; D gene unclear. The CDR3 sequence is 13 residues long. V was pared by 7 bases and J by 0 bases, with 9 bases between. Germline V gene lookup returns CDR1 MDHEN and CDR2 SYDVKM. The CDR3 bases are TGTGCCAGCATTTGGAACTTGAACACTGAAGCTTTCTTT. Translating gives CASIWNLNTEAFF.

The gene calls are TRBV6-5 and TRBJ2-5; possible D gene TRBD2, 5 bases. The CDR3 has 14 amino acids. V lost 2 bases to trimming and J lost 1 base, with 8 bases between them. Looked up from germline, CDR1 is MNHEY and CDR2 is SVGAGI. The CDR3 loop reads CASSYRTPQETQYF. The CDR3 region has the DNA TGTGCCAGCAGTTACAGGACTCCCCAAGAGACCCAGTACTTC.

As concerns this clone: No DNA is shown, since the ends of the CDR3 on it are uncertain; the CDR3 is the one TCRdb lists. The V gene is TRBV7-3, the J gene TRBJ2-3; TRBD1, the D gene given by the table, was not confirmed from the DNA. Germline V gene lookup returns CDR1 SGHTA and CDR2 FQGTGA. Counting both end residues, the CDR3 totals 12 amino acids. CDR3 protein: CASSFGQGSLVF.

The chain combines TRBV28 with TRBJ2-1, with a possible D match to TRBD2 (6 bases). Germline V gene data show CDR1 as MDHEN and CDR2 as SYDVKM. Trimming stripped 3 bases from V and 7 bases from J, with 37 bases between. The CDR3 spans 22 residues. The DNA of the CDR3 is TGTGCCAGCAGTTTTAGTCTCCCTCTAGCGCACCTAGGCAAACCAAAGTTAAATGAGCAGTTCTTC. Translating gives CASSFSLPLAHLGKPKLNEQFF.

The chain has TRBV4-1 and TRBJ2-2; D is tentatively TRBD1 or TRBD2 (6 bases each). The CDR3 covers 17 residues. V lost 0 bases and J 4 bases, leaving 15 bases between the germline ends. From germline, CDR1 is MGHRA and CDR2 YSYEKL. CDR3 in amino acids: CASSQDLGGRATGELFF. Written as DNA, the CDR3 is TGCGCCAGCAGCCAAGATCTCGGGGGCCGGGCCACCGGGGAGCTGTTTTTT.

On this clone itself: In the same sample, other DNA sequences code for this CDR3. The chain recombines TRBV5-1 with TRBJ2-7, with 7 bases that match TRBD2. The CDR3 is made up of 15 amino acids. Losses at the gene ends were 4 bases for V and 2 bases for J; bases not matched to a gene: 9. Germline loops: CDR1 SGHRS, CDR2 YFSETQ. This CDR3 is CASSPLAGVAYEQYF. The CDR3 DNA follows: TGCGCCAGCAGCCCCCTGGCGGGGGTGGCCTACGAGCAGTACTTC.

The rearrangement uses TRBV19 and TRBJ1-2; D is unclear. Trimming cost V 5 bases and J 4 bases, with 14 bases left between them. In germline, CDR1 is LNHDA, CDR2 SQIVND (reference sequence). This CDR3 has 14 amino acids. Here the CDR3 reads CASSPERRLYGYTF. Here the CDR3 DNA reads TGTGCCAGTAGTCCAGAAAGACGGCTCTATGGCTACACCTTC.

The chain uses TRBV2 and TRBJ1-4; 7 nucleotides line up with TRBD1. This CDR3 is 14 amino acids long. V was pared by 6 bases and J by 8 bases, with 9 bases of the junction left unmatched. Germline loops: CDR1 SNHLY, CDR2 FYNNEI. The CDR3 DNA reads as TGTGCCAGCAGCAAGACAGGGATGGGAGAAAAACTGTTTTTT. Encoded protein: CASSKTGMGEKLFF.

The V and J genes are TRBV7-2 and TRBJ1-4; D is perhaps TRBD1 (5 bases). CDR3 length: 15 residues. The V gene lost 5 bases and the J gene lost 4 bases, with 14 bases spanning the gap. Germline-derived CDR1 and CDR2 are SGHTA and FQGNSA. The DNA for the CDR3 is TGTGCCAGCAGCCCCCAGCGGGGCCTTAATGAAAAACTGTTTTTT. Protein sequence: CASSPQRGLNEKLFF.

CDR3 sequence reads: CSAALTGRHETQYF. For the CDR3, the DNA is TGCAGCGCCGCACTGACAGGGAGGCACGAGACCCAGTACTTC. The chain couples TRBV29-1 to TRBJ2-5, with D maybe TRBD1 (7 bases). Germline CDR1 is SQVTM and CDR2 is ANQGSEA. The CDR3 is 14 amino acids. V dropped 7 bases and J dropped 5 bases, with 20 bases sitting between them.

This rearrangement joins TRBV5-6 to TRBJ2-5, with 8 bases aligning to TRBD1. In germline, CDR1 is SGHDT, CDR2 YYEEEE. The V and J ends lost 1 base and 5 bases, in that order; junction bases with no gene match: 10. The CDR3 contains 16 residues. Written as DNA, the CDR3 is TGTGCCAGCAGCTTGTATGGACAGGGAGGTTCGGAGACCCAGTACTTC. As protein: CASSLYGQGGSETQYF.

V usage is TRBV28 and J usage is TRBJ1-2, with D possibly TRBD1 on 5 matching bases. Germline CDR1 MDHEN, CDR2 SYDVKM. Trimming pared 6 bases from V and 4 bases from J, leaving 15 bases between. The CDR3 contains 14 residues. The CDR3 bases are TGTGCCAGCAGCCCCGGACACTTGGGCTATGGCTACACCTTC. Its translation: CASSPGHLGYGYTF.

J is TRBJ1-2 and V is TRBV5-5, with 8 positions matching TRBD1. J was trimmed by 8 bases and V by 0 bases; bases with no gene match: 3. Germline loops: CDR1 SGHKS, CDR2 YYEKEE (reference sequence). The CDR3 loop spans 13 amino acids. The CDR3 sequence: CASSLGTGQGYTF. CDR3 bases: TGTGCCAGCAGCTTGGGGACAGGGCAAGGCTACACCTTC.

This clone was found once. J is TRBJ1-2 and V is TRBV4-3; no clear D. The CDR3 is made up of 14 amino acids. Deletions cut 0 bases from V and 4 bases from J, with 9 bases between. Germline lookup yields CDR1 LGHNA and CDR2 YSLEER. The CDR3 here is CASSQEVAGYGYTF. The CDR3, as DNA: TGCGCCAGCAGCCAAGAAGTCGCGGGCTATGGCTACACCTTC.